This T cell receptor beta chain was sequenced for a study of graft-versus-host responses after intestinal transplantation. Concerning this clone: Its antigen remains unidentified.

With 4 bases removed from V and 3 bases from J, the gap between germline ends came to 18 bases. Germline-derived CDR1 and CDR2 are SGHAT and FQNNGV. This CDR3 spans 16 amino acids. Study conclusions and caveats: Allograft graft-versus-host to host-versus-graft clonal ratios ran high in patients with graft-donor T cell macrochimerism. There were GvH clones found in recipient marrow, and some of them appeared first in ileum or blood.

Libraries were prepared by immunoSEQ multiplex PCR; TCRdb keeps only in-frame clonotypes and omits some of them. The table shows about 120,000 clones, with 85% to 95% occurring only once. This specimen was unstimulated CD4+ T cells sorted from spleen or lymph node cells, taken before intestinal transplant. This chain connects TRBV11-2 to TRBJ1-2; tentative D call: TRBD1 (5 bases). This TCR was recovered from a human donor who received an intestinal transplant. In DNA, the CDR3 is TGTGCCAGCAGCTCCCTGGAGGCAGGGAGCCACTATGGCTACACCTTC. This encodes CASSSLEAGSHYGYTF.